The T cell receptor beta chain described here comes from a study of identical twins. The germline CDR1 and CDR2 sequences are MNHEY and SMNVEV (reference sequence). This CDR3 has 14 residues. The trim removed 8 bases at V and 7 bases at J, leaving 12 bases unmatched. In its sample, this clonotype was seen many times. A single record per CDR3 protein comes from TCRdb applying MiXCR to the 5' RACE reads. The table lists more than 350,000 distinct CDR3 sequences, 7% to 9.5% of them singletons, with under 9.5% in the top ten. The chain joins TRBV27 to TRBJ2-3; 7 bases fit TRBD2. Sequencing was carried out using naive T cells sorted from blood. This clonotype was obtained from a woman between 45 and 60 years old in good health. The CDR3 bases are TGTGCCAGCGGGAGGCGGGAGCTTATGAATACGCAGTATTTT. It codes for CASGRRELMNTQYF.